This entry describes one T cell receptor (beta chain). Its target antigen remains unknown. The record has no base qualities; no much larger clone is one base away. The thymus tissue came from surgical resects taken out during corrective cardiac surgery. Immunologically healthy infants undergoing open corrective cardiac surgery for congenital heart defects in Finland were used as donors. After being mechanically released from the tissue, thymocytes were kept at -70 degrees C in pellets of about 8.5-32 million cells. Genomic DNA was extracted from frozen cell pellets with a QIAsymphony instrument. V loses 5 bases at its end and J loses 2 bases; junction bases beyond the gene matches: 12. The CDR3 goes from the cysteine to the phenylalanine over 17 residues. Kept here is only the CDR3 DNA, which spans 51 bases and is read in frame from base 1. Looking up the germline V gene yields CDR1 SGHTA and CDR2 FQGNSA.

This sample was included in a study of human thymus T cells (TCRdb year 2020). For the study in its entirety: The study used 7 or 8 infant thymus samples plus four related peripheral blood samples to characterize TCR alpha and beta repertoires. Donor ages ranging from about 7 to 250 days were recorded, and a handful of male and a couple of female infants were included in the cohort.

What the authors observed across the whole study: Thymus samples yielded on average approximately 840,000 unique TCRB clonotypes, compared with around 91,000 from blood samples. The related research reported highly overlapping thymic TCR repertoires among unrelated individuals. Biased V and J gene segment usage appeared to be present in both thymic and peripheral blood repertoires.

Using the immunoSEQ multiplex PCR assay, the TCRB and TCRAD loci were amplified from a standardized quantity of quality-controlled genomic DNA. Amplicons spanned the V(D)J region at a length sufficient to cover the CDR3 and identify V and J genes. The amplicons were sequenced on an Illumina platform via the commercial immunoSEQ service. In the source study's methods: Primer bias and sequencing errors were corrected using previously described methods, and TCRAD and TCRB definitions followed the IMGT database. The repertoires were analysed using immunoSEQ Analyzer 3.0 and VDJTools for basic statistics, V/J segment usage, diversity estimates, rarefaction and pairwise overlap. Diversity was estimated using the Chao1, ChaoE, Efron-Thisted, Shannon and inverse Simpson indices, and was also estimated on datasets down-sampled to the size of the smallest sample. Repertoire overlap was assessed by strict matching of CDR3 nucleotide sequence, V gene and J gene, and clustering was done by Jaccard-based multidimensional scaling. The clones in this table, taken by TCRdb from immuneACCESS, are in-frame only. Not every clone is retained; where verified, under half of the shortfall comes from an unresolved V gene, and the cause of the rest is unknown. The V and J calls and clone size are taken from that table; D and trimming were inferred from the DNA. The sample table holds roughly 120,000 clones, of which around 94% were seen once. More than 0.02% of the sample rests with the top ten.

The sequence came from a boy younger than two with a congenital heart defect but otherwise immunologically healthy. Material for sequencing was thymus tissue. Here the chain combines TRBV7-2 and TRBJ1-2; TRBD1 agrees with 9 junctional bases. In nucleotide form, the sequence is TGTGCCAGCAGCCCCAGGCCCGGACAGGGGTTAAACTATGGCTACACCTTC. Translated, this gives CASSPRPGQGLNYGYTF.